This TCR beta chain was identified in a study of T-cell memory formation after mild COVID-19. Findings of the study overall: CM and EM subsets held most contracting CD4+ clones; EMRA held CD8+ ones.

This clonotype came up a few times. What it recognizes is unknown. Trimming left V 5 bases short and J 6 bases short, with 28 bases between. Germline CDR1 SGHAT, CDR2 FQNNGV. The length of the CDR3 is 18 residues. A 5'RACE reaction primed in the constant segment made cDNA libraries of TCR alpha and TCR beta, and these carried sample barcodes and UMIs. MiXCR, run by TCRdb on the 5' RACE reads, gives a single entry per CDR3 protein. The table has 250,000 to 300,000 distinct CDR3 sequences, 16% seen once; the top ten hold 22%. The receptor comes from a man younger than 30 who had mild COVID-19 (a few samples of this study predate the infection). Cell type and time point are not known. Sequencing was carried out using PBMCs or a T cell subset sorted from them (not recorded which). The chain uses TRBV11-2 and TRBJ1-1; no firm D call. The CDR3 loop reads CASSLGVRLAPSSAEAFF. The CDR3 coding sequence is TGTGCCAGCAGCCTTGGGGTCCGGCTTGCACCATCCTCCGCTGAAGCTTTCTTT.